This entry describes one TCR beta chain. What this receptor recognizes is not known. No base-level quality is on record; no much larger clone is a single base apart. The sample originates from a study of OX40 agonist ivuxolimab in advanced cancers. The study in broad terms: Ivuxolimab was a fully human IgG2 agonistic monoclonal antibody targeting the costimulatory receptor OX40 (CD134). A male proportion of around 81% and a mean age of about 60 years, ranging from roughly 23 to 80, were recorded for the dose-escalation cohort. Prior anti-PD-1, anti-PD-L1 or anti-CTLA-4 therapy was permitted, and checkpoint inhibitors had been received by about 36% of dose-escalation patients. The point of sequencing TCRbeta in the periphery was to test whether ivuxolimab changed TCR sequence diversity and drove clonal T-cell expansion. Intravenous ivuxolimab was administered to patients every 2 weeks at six dose levels: 0.01, 0.1, 0.3, 1.5, 3 and 10 mg/kg. Among the 50 to 55 dose-escalation patients, 19 had hepatocellular carcinoma, roughly 15 melanoma, 9 renal cell carcinoma and 9 head and neck cancer. Partial responses were achieved by three dose-escalation patients, of whom one had hepatocellular carcinoma and two had cutaneous melanoma. The paper covers the monotherapy dose-escalation part of the phase I ivuxolimab trial, which included N ≈ 52 patients.

Patients with a history of autoimmune disease or receiving systemic immunosuppression were excluded from the trial. Peripheral blood for TCR sequencing was collected from all dose cohorts at baseline, on cycle 4 day 1, and on cycle 7 day 1. The samples were drawn from a first-in-human, open-label, multicenter phase I dose-escalation trial of ivuxolimab. Adults with locally advanced or metastatic melanoma, renal cell, hepatocellular, or head and neck squamous cell carcinoma were enrolled in the trial. Before TCR sequencing, CD4+ and CD8+ T cells were separately sorted from peripheral blood. Genomic DNA was isolated from the sorted cells so that the TCRbeta CDR3 region could be sequenced. The immunoSEQ Assay was used to sequence the TCRbeta CDR3 regions. Imported from immuneACCESS, the table was reduced by TCRdb to in-frame sequences with V and J called. These copies leave out some clones; in studies compared against another copy, an unresolved V gene accounts for under half, and the cause of the remainder is not known. For this sample the table gives roughly 62,000 clones, of which roughly nine tenths were detected only once. The top ten clones comprise roughly 3.8% of the sample.

Results and caveats for the whole study, not just this receptor: At doses of 0.1 to 3.0 mg/kg, clonal expansion of both CD4+ and CD8+ blood T cells was observed from baseline to week 6. The antigen specificity of the clonally expanded peripheral T cells was not determined. After ivuxolimab, expanded clones were on average more numerous among CD8+ T cells than among CD4+ T cells. Partial responders in the 0.1-3.0 mg/kg groups had among the lowest normalized peripheral clonal expansion, especially among CD8+ T cells. Low levels of normalized T-cell clonal expansion were also seen in some patients who did not respond.

Relative to germline, V is missing 1 base and J is missing 3 bases, with 3 bases of the junction outside any gene match. CDR1 and CDR2 were assigned from the germline V gene as SGHTA and FQGNSA. Spanning cysteine to phenylalanine, the CDR3 consists of 14 amino acids. The DNA shown is the 42-base CDR3, in frame from base 1. Source: CD4+ or CD8+ T cells sorted from blood, taken in a trial of the OX40 agonist ivuxolimab. Here the chain combines TRBV7-2 and TRBJ2-7; 7 bases in the junction line up with TRBD2. The receptor's source is an adult with an advanced solid tumor such as melanoma, head and neck, liver or kidney cancer. DNA sequence: TGTGCCAGCAGCTTAGGCGGGGGAGGCTACGAGCAGTACTTC. Its protein is CASSLGGGGYEQYF.